This passage covers 26 T cell receptor beta chains from one sample sequenced in a study of human T cells and chemical hapten exposure. Using its own MiXCR run on the RACE reads, TCRdb lists one record per CDR3 protein. The sample has a few hundred thousand distinct CDR3 sequences; roughly 6% are singletons. Specified time point: patch test 2, 6 weeks after DPC sensitization. Indicated treatment: therapeutic diphenylcyclopropenone sensitization with weekly scalp DPC. Sequenced material: whole blood, taken in connection with sensitization to the hapten diphenylcyclopropenone (DPC). These receptors were obtained from a woman under 30 with alopecia areata. Some clones in this sample may be carry-over from other donors' samples.

This clonotype occurred a few times. The chain combines TRBV20-1 with TRBJ1-6; a possible D gene is TRBD1 (5 bases). V was shortened by 2 bases and J by 10 bases, with 12 bases between the two germline ends. There are 13 residues in the CDR3. Germline assignment: CDR1 DFQATT and CDR2 SNEGSKA (reference sequence). The CDR3 DNA reads TGCAGTGCTAGACAGGGCTATTGGTCACCCCTCCACTTT. Translating it yields CSARQGYWSPLHF.

The gene calls are TRBV7-2 and TRBJ2-7, with a weak D call TRBD1 (5 bases). This CDR3 comprises 13 residues. CDR1 is SGHTA and CDR2 is FQGNSA in the germline V gene. Trimming stripped 5 bases from V and 5 bases from J, with 13 bases between. This CDR3 is CASSAPGYDEQYF. The CDR3, as DNA: TGTGCCAGCAGCGCCCCAGGGTACGACGAGCAGTACTTC.

The CDR3 here is CASSYKDTPGELFF. The CDR3 DNA reads as TGTGCCAGCAGTTACAAAGACACCCCCGGGGAGCTGTTTTTT. This chain connects TRBV6-6 to TRBJ2-2; D gene unclear. The CDR3 totals 14 residues. In germline, CDR1 is MNHNY, CDR2 SVGAGI (reference sequence). V shed 2 bases and J shed 6 bases, with 10 bases lying between them.

This clonotype was recorded a few times. This chain joins TRBV12-3 or TRBV12-4 and TRBJ1-1; D is possibly TRBD1 (6 bases). The CDR3 spans 16 residues. Trimming stripped 7 bases from V and 4 bases from J, with 22 bases between. The CDR3 nucleotides read TGTGCCAGCAAAAGGGGGAGCCAGGTCGGTTTCACTGAAGCTTTCTTT. It codes for CASKRGSQVGFTEAFF.

The chain recombines TRBV20-1 with TRBJ2-1; 11 bases map to TRBD2. The trim removed 6 bases at V and 4 bases at J, leaving 20 bases unmatched. The CDR3 runs 19 residues. The V gene's germline CDR1 is DFQATT and CDR2 SNEGSKA (reference sequence). The CDR3 DNA follows: TGCAGTGCCTATACTTTCGGGACTAGCGGATCCTTAATATACAATGAGCAGTTCTTC. Translated: CSAYTFGTSGSLIYNEQFF.

This clonotype has a count of ten or more. V is TRBV29-1 and J is TRBJ2-1; tentatively, D is TRBD1 or TRBD2 (6 bases each). Trimming left V 6 bases short and J 6 bases short, with 27 bases between. The CDR3 covers 17 residues. Germline V gives CDR1 SQVTM, CDR2 ANQGSEA. Written as DNA, the CDR3 is TGCAGCGTCTTAGCCGGGACTGTGCCTGAAGGGGGCAATGAGCAGTTCTTC. This sequence encodes CSVLAGTVPEGGNEQFF.

The chain employs TRBV10-3 and TRBJ1-1, with 9 bases identical to TRBD1. The germline V gene has CDR1 ENHRY and CDR2 SYGVKD. V lost 7 bases to trimming and J lost 1 base; unmatched junction nucleotides: 7. This CDR3 comprises 15 residues. CDR3 region: CAITADRGSNTEAFF. In nucleotides, the CDR3 is TGTGCCATCACCGCGGACAGGGGATCGAACACTGAAGCTTTCTTT.

This clonotype was detected many times. The chain combines TRBV7-3 with TRBJ1-1; no definite D call. CDR3 size: 13 residues. Looked up from germline, CDR1 is SGHTA and CDR2 is FQGTGA. Between the trimmed V and J ends, which lost 5 bases and 3 bases, there was a span of 10 bases. The CDR3, as DNA: TGTGCCAGCAGCCGCGGAGTTCACACTGAAGCTTTCTTT. Its protein product is CASSRGVHTEAFF.

This clonotype was detected only a few times. The chain carries TRBV10-3 and TRBJ2-5; TRBD1 agrees at 7 bases. Trimming took 11 bases from V and 3 from J; bases not matched to a gene: 12. The germline V gene has CDR1 ENHRY and CDR2 SYGVKD. CDR3 length equals 14 residues. Here the CDR3 reads CASGTASEKETQYF. The CDR3 DNA reads TGTGCCTCTGGGACAGCAAGCGAGAAAGAGACCCAGTACTTC.

In this sample, this clonotype turned up a few times. The rearrangement links TRBV12-3 or TRBV12-4 to TRBJ2-7; 8 nucleotides match TRBD1. This CDR3 is built from 16 residues. V dropped 1 base and J dropped 4; count of bases not matched to a gene: 9. The CDR3 sequence is CASSLVRRTGIYEQYF. CDR3 DNA: TGTGCCAGCAGTTTAGTTCGGAGGACAGGGATATACGAGCAGTACTTC.

DNA of the CDR3: TGTGCCAGCAGTTCAGGGGGCGATCCCTATGGCTACACCTTC. It is translated as CASSSGGDPYGYTF. The genes are TRBV5-6 and TRBJ1-2; 8 nucleotides align to TRBD1. Germline-derived CDR1 and CDR2 are SGHDT and YYEEEE. Unmatched junction bases numbered 7, after V lost 5 bases and J lost 4 bases. This CDR3 has 14 amino acids.

This clonotype has ten or more counts. This sequence joins TRBV5-4 and TRBJ2-7; the match to TRBD1 covers 7 bases. With 4 bases clipped from V and 5 bases from J, the junction kept 6 bases outside the gene matches. The length of the CDR3 is 13 residues. Germline CDR1 and CDR2: SGHNT and YYREEE (reference sequence). CDR3 nucleotide sequence: TGTGCCAGCAGCCGACAGGGAGCAGACGAGCAGTACTTC. The encoded protein is CASSRQGADEQYF.

In this sample, this clonotype turned up once. This rearrangement joins TRBV6-2 or TRBV6-3 to TRBJ2-3; 12 positions match TRBD2. Germline assignment: CDR1 MNHEY and CDR2 SVGEGT. The CDR3 is made up of 17 amino acids. Unmatched junction bases numbered 11, after V lost 5 bases and J lost 5 bases. CDR3 loop: CASSPPWTSGAGDTQYF. The CDR3 DNA reads as TGTGCCAGCAGTCCTCCATGGACTAGCGGGGCGGGAGATACGCAGTATTTT.

The V and J genes are TRBV2 and TRBJ1-5, with D perhaps TRBD1 (5 bases). This CDR3 spans 15 amino acids. Trimming cost V 3 bases and J 3 bases, with 12 bases left between them. The germline gives CDR1 SNHLY, CDR2 FYNNEI. The CDR3 bases are TGTGCCAGCAGTGAGAGTCGACAGTTCAATCAGCCCCAGCATTTT. Amino acid sequence: CASSESRQFNQPQHF.

The gene calls are TRBV5-6 and TRBJ2-7; possibly TRBD1 for D (6 bases). Trimming removed 4 bases from V and 6 bases from J, with 26 bases in between. This CDR3 region has 17 residues. Germline V lookup: CDR1 SGHDT, CDR2 YYEEEE. The CDR3 loop is CASSSLSMLGGGGEQYF. DNA for the CDR3: TGTGCCAGCAGCAGCTTGTCGATGCTTGGGGGCGGAGGCGAGCAGTACTTC.

This clonotype was seen only a few times. This chain uses TRBV5-6 with TRBJ2-1; no firm D call. The V end lost 0 bases, the J end lost 8 bases, and 9 bases lay between the germline ends. Germline V CDR1 and CDR2: SGHDT, YYEEEE. This CDR3 has 13 residues. The CDR3 sequence is CASSLGSGYEQFF. CDR3 DNA: TGTGCCAGCAGCTTGGGATCAGGCTATGAGCAGTTCTTC.

The V and J genes are TRBV10-3 and TRBJ1-5; tentative D call: TRBD1 (5 bases). The CDR3 is made up of 14 amino acids. Germline V gene data show CDR1 as ENHRY and CDR2 as SYGVKD. V lost 10 bases to trimming and J lost 1 base, with 14 bases between them. The CDR3 DNA reads as TGTGCCACCATGAATTCAGGGAGCAATCAGCCCCAGCATTTT. Protein sequence: CATMNSGSNQPQHF.

This clonotype was picked up a small number of times. The genes are TRBV7-9 and TRBJ1-2; 9 bases match TRBD1. The ends lost 5 bases at V and 4 bases at J; junction bases unmatched: 11. The CDR3 loop spans 16 amino acids. Germline V gene data show CDR1 as SEHNR and CDR2 as FQNEAQ (reference sequence). CDR3 sequence: CASSQRDREISYGYTF. The CDR3 nucleotides are TGTGCCAGCAGCCAAAGGGACAGGGAGATTAGCTATGGCTACACCTTC.

This clonotype was seen ten or more times. V is TRBV3-1 and J is TRBJ1-3; a possible D gene is TRBD1 (5 bases). Trimming left V 4 bases short and J 2 bases short, with 9 bases between. Germline CDR1 reads LGHDT; CDR2 reads YNNKEL (reference sequence). The CDR3 is 14 residues long. CDR3 amino acids: CASSRAGPGNTIYF. The CDR3 nucleotides read TGTGCCAGCAGCCGAGCGGGACCTGGAAACACCATATATTTT.

In this sample, this clonotype turned up many times. The V and J genes are TRBV7-9 and TRBJ1-5, with D possibly being TRBD1 (5 bases). V was shortened by 9 bases and J by 4 bases, with 13 bases between the two germline ends. This CDR3 region has 13 residues. Germline V gene data show CDR1 as SEHNR and CDR2 as FQNEAQ (reference sequence). Written as DNA, the CDR3 is TGTGCCAGTTCGGTAGGGGTAAATCAGCCCCAGCATTTT. Its protein product is CASSVGVNQPQHF.

The chain employs TRBV12-3 or TRBV12-4 and TRBJ1-4, with D unclear. Trimming shortened V by 6 bases and J by 7 bases, and 12 bases separated the two germline ends. There are 13 residues in the CDR3. The CDR3 DNA reads as TGTGCCAGCAGCCCCGGCGTAGTTGAAAAACTGTTTTTT. It codes for CASSPGVVEKLFF.

This clonotype was picked up many times. Here the CDR3 DNA reads TGTGCCACCTCGGCGGGGGGGCAATTCGAGCAGTTCTTC. Encoded protein: CATSAGGQFEQFF. The chain uses TRBV10-3 and TRBJ2-1; 9 nucleotides match TRBD2. This CDR3 region has 13 residues. The ends lost 10 bases at V and 10 bases at J; junction bases unmatched: 11. Per germline, CDR1 ENHRY and CDR2 SYGVKD.

This chain uses TRBV6-5 with TRBJ2-7; the D gene is possibly TRBD1 (6 bases). Trimming pared 4 bases from V and 3 bases from J, leaving 16 bases between. The CDR3 loop spans 15 amino acids. Germline V gene data show CDR1 as MNHEY and CDR2 as SVGAGI. The chain's CDR3 is CASSFRQAEFYEQYF. CDR3 nucleotide sequence: TGTGCCAGCAGTTTTCGACAGGCGGAGTTCTACGAGCAGTACTTC.

This clonotype was counted only a few times. The rearrangement links TRBV5-1 to TRBJ2-7; D call uncertain. The CDR3 totals 14 residues. Germline CDR1 and CDR2: SGHRS and YFSETQ. Trimming cost V 0 bases and J 1 base, with 8 bases left between them. The CDR3 region is CASSLVPNSYEQYF. DNA for the CDR3: TGCGCCAGCAGCTTGGTTCCTAATTCCTACGAGCAGTACTTC. The complete variable domain, with remaining parts taken from reference TRBV5-1 and TRBJ2-7, reads KAGVTQTPRYLIKTRGQQVTLSCSPISGHRSVSWYQQTPGQGLQFLFEYFSETQRNKGNFPGRFSGRQFSNSRSEMNVSTLELGDSALYLCASSLVPNSYEQYFGPGTRLTVT.

The chain combines TRBV2 with TRBJ2-3; 8 positions match TRBD2. Germline-derived CDR1 and CDR2 are SNHLY and FYNNEI. The trim removed 5 bases at V and 2 bases at J, leaving 6 bases unmatched. The CDR3 has 15 amino acids. This CDR3 is CASSWASGLTDTQYF. CDR3 DNA: TGTGCCAGCAGTTGGGCTAGCGGGCTCACAGATACGCAGTATTTT.

This clonotype was seen more than once but under ten times. The rearrangement joins TRBV12-3 or TRBV12-4 to TRBJ2-5; TRBD2 aligns across 10 bases. The CDR3 runs to 15 residues. The V segment lost 4 bases and the J segment 2 bases; nucleotides outside the gene matches: 4. The CDR3 DNA sequence: TGTGCCAGCAGTTCTAGCGGGGGAAGGCAAGAGACCCAGTACTTC. Translation gives CASSSSGGRQETQYF.